This record looks at one T cell receptor beta chain sequence and its context. The record originates from a study of blood T cell repertoires in COVID-19. Study-wide context: Researchers got acute and convalescent COVID-19 samples from the United States, Italy and Spain.

Original handling: Amplification of reference gene primers provided the estimated nucleated cell counts. Method: immunoSEQ multiplex PCR; TCRdb's copy keeps in-frame clones and lacks some. V, J and clone size are taken as reported in that table, and D and trimming were inferred from the DNA itself. This table has hundreds of thousands of clones, around 89% appearing once. Looked up from germline, CDR1 is SGHNT and CDR2 is YYREEE (reference sequence). V was cut by 4 bases and J by 2 bases, with 9 bases left in between. The CDR3 spans 13 residues. This TCR was recovered from a woman aged 18 to 35 with acute COVID-19. The chain carries TRBV5-4 and TRBJ1-2; possibly TRBD1 for D (6 bases). Source material: PBMCs or T cells enriched from blood (not recorded which). CDR3 residues: CASSPDRNYGYTF. The DNA for the CDR3 is TGTGCCAGCAGCCCGGACAGAAACTATGGCTACACCTTC.